The clone carrying this T cell receptor (beta chain) showed up just once. CDR3 length: 16 residues. CDR1 is SGHRS and CDR2 is YFSETQ in the germline V gene. Trimming took 1 base from V and 3 from J; bases not matched to a gene: 10. Donors of Cohort 3 who recovered were those that had two negative PCRs, clearance, or symptom resolution. Clones were sequenced by immunoSEQ multiplex PCR, and TCRdb holds only the in-frame ones, with some missing. The table has approximately 500,000 clones, around nine tenths seen once; the top ten hold less than 2%. The sample comes from a study of blood T cell repertoires in COVID-19. Across the study: T cells, B-cell-depleted T cells, or PBMCs supplied cDNA or gDNA.

The V call is TRBV5-1, the J call TRBJ2-7; 7 nucleotides agree with TRBD1. Sample: PBMCs or T cells enriched from blood (not recorded which). The TCR sequence derives from a woman aged 40 to 50 who had recovered from COVID-19. The CDR3 here is CASSLQGLRQGYEQYF. CDR3 DNA sequence: TGCGCCAGCAGCTTGCAGGGGCTGAGACAGGGCTACGAGCAGTACTTC. Full variable domain (rest looked up from reference TRBV5-1 and TRBJ2-7): KAGVTQTPRYLIKTRGQQVTLSCSPISGHRSVSWYQQTPGQGLQFLFEYFSETQRNKGNFPGRFSGRQFSNSRSEMNVSTLELGDSALYLCASSLQGLRQGYEQYFGPGTRLTVT.